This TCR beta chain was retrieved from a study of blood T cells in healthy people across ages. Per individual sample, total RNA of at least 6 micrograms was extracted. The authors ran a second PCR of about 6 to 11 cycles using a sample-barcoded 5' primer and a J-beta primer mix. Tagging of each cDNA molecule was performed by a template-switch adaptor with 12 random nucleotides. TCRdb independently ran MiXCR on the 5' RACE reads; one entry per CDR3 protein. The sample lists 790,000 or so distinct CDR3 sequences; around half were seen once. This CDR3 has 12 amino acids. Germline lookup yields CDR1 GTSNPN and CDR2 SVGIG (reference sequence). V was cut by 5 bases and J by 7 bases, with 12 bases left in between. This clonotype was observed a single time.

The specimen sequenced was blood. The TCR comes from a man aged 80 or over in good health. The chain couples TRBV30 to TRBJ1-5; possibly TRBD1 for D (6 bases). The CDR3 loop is CAWGQLRQPQHF. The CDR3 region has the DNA TGTGCCTGGGGACAGTTGCGGCAGCCCCAGCATTTT.